The 27 T cell receptor beta chains below were found in one sample sequenced in a study of OX40 agonist ivuxolimab in advanced cancers. Clones were sequenced by immunoSEQ multiplex PCR, and TCRdb holds only the in-frame ones, with some missing. The sample consists of some 63,000 clones, almost 95% of them appearing once. The sequenced sample was CD4+ or CD8+ T cells sorted from blood, obtained in a trial of the OX40 agonist ivuxolimab. Receptors were obtained from an adult with an advanced solid tumor such as melanoma, head and neck, liver or kidney cancer.

The chain couples TRBV10-3 to TRBJ1-5; 9 bases agree with TRBD1. The CDR3 consists of 15 residues. From germline, CDR1 is ENHRY and CDR2 SYGVKD. The J segment lost 7 bases and the V segment lost 1 base, leaving 5 bases of the junction unmatched. CDR3 in amino acids: CAISELTGGGQPQHF. In DNA, the CDR3 is TGTGCCATCAGTGAGTTGACAGGGGGGGGACAGCCCCAGCATTTT.

J is TRBJ1-2 and V is TRBV7-2; TRBD1 aligns across 9 bases. The CDR3 spans 16 residues. CDR1 SGHTA and CDR2 FQGNSA come from the germline V gene. The trim removed 3 bases at V and 3 bases at J, leaving 8 bases unmatched. The CDR3 DNA sequence: TGTGCCAGCAGCTTGAGCGGGACAGGGAAATACTATGGCTACACCTTC. It is translated as CASSLSGTGKYYGYTF.

The V gene is TRBV7-6, the J gene TRBJ2-7; 10 bases match TRBD2. Germline V gives CDR1 SGHVS, CDR2 FNYEAQ. V lost 5 bases, J lost 0 bases, and 7 bases stayed unmatched. The CDR3 is made up of 16 amino acids. The CDR3 coding sequence is TGTGCCAGCAGCCCGAGCGGGAGGGGCAACTCCTACGAGCAGTACTTC. It translates to CASSPSGRGNSYEQYF. The complete variable domain, with remaining parts taken from reference TRBV7-6 and TRBJ2-7, reads GAGVSQSPRYKVTKRGQDVALRCDPISGHVSLYWYRQALGQGPEFLTYFNYEAQQDKSGLPNDRFSAERPEGSISTLTIQRTEQRDSAMYRCASSPSGRGNSYEQYFGPGTRLTVT.

The J gene is TRBJ1-2, the V gene TRBV7-3; no firm D call. The length of the CDR3 is 13 residues. V was clipped by 5 bases and J by 3 bases, with 10 bases between them. Looked up from germline, CDR1 is SGHTA and CDR2 is FQGTGA. For the CDR3, the DNA is TGTGCCAGCAGCCCTAACAGAGACTATGGCTACACCTTC. The encoded protein is CASSPNRDYGYTF.

V gene TRBV4-2 combines with J gene TRBJ1-1; D is unresolved. From germline, CDR1 is LGHNA and CDR2 YNFKEQ. V shed 0 bases and J shed 5 bases, with 7 bases lying between them. The CDR3 consists of 13 residues. The CDR3: CASSQDAGTEAFF. CDR3 bases: TGTGCCAGCAGCCAAGATGCGGGAACTGAAGCTTTCTTT.

The chain joins TRBV20-1 to TRBJ1-2; 7 nucleotides agree with TRBD1. The CDR3 loop spans 11 amino acids. Germline values: CDR1 DFQATT, CDR2 SNEGSKA (reference sequence). Trimming cost V 3 bases and J 10 bases; bases outside gene matches: 5. This chain's CDR3 is CSASGQDIYTF. In DNA, the CDR3 is TGCAGTGCTAGTGGACAGGACATCTACACCTTC.

This chain uses TRBV7-8 with TRBJ2-3; TRBD2 is a possible D gene (5 bases). Germline V gives CDR1 SGHVS, CDR2 FQNEAQ. V shed 7 bases and J shed 4 bases, with 18 bases lying between them. The CDR3 contains 15 residues. Here the CDR3 reads CASNQERVAADTQYF. The DNA for the CDR3 is TGTGCCAGCAACCAAGAGAGGGTAGCCGCAGATACGCAGTATTTT.

Only one count was recorded for this clone. A read error may account for a junction end that differs from germline. The CDR3 nucleotides read TGTACCAGCAGCTTCCCAGGGGTATCCCGATACGAGCAGTACTTC. This encodes CTSSFPGVSRYEQYF. The V and J genes are TRBV11-3 and TRBJ2-7; tentative D call: TRBD1 (6 bases). Germline V gene sequence: CDR1 SGHNT, CDR2 YENEEA. CDR3 size: 15 residues.

The chain joins TRBV7-8 to TRBJ2-7; no clear D. The germline CDR1 and CDR2 sequences are SGHVS and FQNEAQ. This CDR3 is built from 12 residues. Trimming took 4 bases from V and 6 from J, leaving 10 bases between them. CDR3 nucleotide sequence: TGTGCCAGCAGCTCGAGAAATCGCGAGCAGTACTTC. It is translated as CASSSRNREQYF.

This clone is a singleton in its sample. The chain joins TRBV4-2 to TRBJ1-3; 8 positions match TRBD1. The germline V gene has CDR1 LGHNA and CDR2 YNFKEQ. V was pared by 4 bases and J by 0 bases, with 17 bases of the junction left unmatched. The CDR3 length is 20 residues. CDR3 sequence: CASSLVSSSDRALSGNTIYF. The CDR3 DNA reads as TGTGCCAGCAGCCTCGTCTCAAGTTCGGACAGGGCGCTCTCTGGAAACACCATATATTTT.

This clone was counted a single time. This chain links TRBV28 with TRBJ1-2; D gene uncertain. Germline V lookup: CDR1 MDHEN, CDR2 SYDVKM. Trimming stripped 3 bases from V and 8 bases from J, with 7 bases between. The CDR3 is 11 amino acids. The CDR3 nucleotides read TGTGCCAGCAGTTTCCCCGGGGGCTACACCTTC. Translation gives CASSFPGGYTF.

The chain employs TRBV7-9 and TRBJ2-1; tentatively, D is TRBD1 (6 bases). Trimming pared 5 bases from V and 0 bases from J, leaving 14 bases between. The CDR3 runs 16 residues. The germline V gene has CDR1 SEHNR and CDR2 FQNEAQ (reference sequence). The CDR3 loop reads CASSPPGHRSYNEQFF. CDR3 nucleotides: TGTGCCAGCAGCCCGCCGGGACATCGCTCCTACAATGAGCAGTTCTTC. The complete variable domain, with remaining parts taken from reference TRBV7-9 and TRBJ2-1, reads DTGVSQNPRHKITKRGQNVTFRCDPISEHNRLYWYRQTLGQGPEFLTYFQNEAQLEKSRLLSDRFSAERPKGSFSTLEIQRTEQGDSAMYLCASSPPGHRSYNEQFFGPGTRLTVL.

The chain has TRBV11-1 and TRBJ2-7; D gene ambiguous. V was shortened by 0 bases and J by 3 bases, with 3 bases between the two germline ends. Germline CDR1 SGHAT, CDR2 FQDESV (reference sequence). The CDR3 length is 12 residues. In nucleotides, the CDR3 is TGTGCCAGCAGCTTAGCGGGCTACGAGCAGTACTTC. Protein product: CASSLAGYEQYF.

The chain joins TRBV7-3 to TRBJ2-7; 12 bases line up with TRBD1. The CDR3 consists of 16 residues. Looked up from germline, CDR1 is SGHTA and CDR2 is FQGTGA. V was clipped by 6 bases and J by 4 bases; unmatched bases: 10. CDR3 region: CASSVNRDRGLYEQYF. In nucleotides, the CDR3 is TGTGCCAGCAGTGTTAACCGGGACAGGGGGCTTTACGAGCAGTACTTC.

CDR3 DNA sequence: TGTGCCAGCAGTTACTCGGCAGCCACAGATACGCAGTATTTT. It is translated as CASSYSAATDTQYF. V gene TRBV6-5 combines with J gene TRBJ2-3, with D unclear. This CDR3 comprises 14 residues. The germline V gene has CDR1 MNHEY and CDR2 SVGAGI. Trimming took 0 bases from V and 2 from J, leaving 6 bases between them.

J is TRBJ1-2 and V is TRBV14; no reliable D call. V was clipped by 0 bases and J by 5 bases, with 16 bases between them. Per the germline V gene, CDR1 is SGHDN and CDR2 is FVKESK. The CDR3 runs 16 residues. CDR3 DNA sequence: TGTGCCAGCAGCCAAGACCAGAGCCGGTACCTTTATGGCTACACCTTC. It specifies CASSQDQSRYLYGYTF.

The V call is TRBV5-1, the J call TRBJ2-3; TRBD2 agrees at 7 bases. Germline V gene sequence: CDR1 SGHRS, CDR2 YFSETQ. The CDR3 has 14 amino acids. V shed 0 bases and J 6 bases; nucleotides not matched to a gene: 4. In DNA, the CDR3 is TGCGCCAGCAGCTTGGAGGGCGGGAGTGATACGCAGTATTTT. Encoded protein: CASSLEGGSDTQYF. Filled out from reference TRBV5-1 and TRBJ2-3, the complete variable domain reads KAGVTQTPRYLIKTRGQQVTLSCSPISGHRSVSWYQQTPGQGLQFLFEYFSETQRNKGNFPGRFSGRQFSNSRSEMNVSTLELGDSALYLCASSLEGGSDTQYFGPGTRLTVL.

Only one count was recorded for this clone. The chain employs TRBV5-1 and TRBJ1-5, with TRBD1 matching 7 bases. The V segment lost 1 base and the J segment 4 bases; nucleotides outside the gene matches: 5. Germline CDR1 is SGHRS and CDR2 is YFSETQ. The CDR3 length is 15 residues. The CDR3 DNA reads as TGCGCCAGCAGCTTGAACAGGGGAGAGAATCAGCCCCAGCATTTT. Its translation is CASSLNRGENQPQHF.

V gene TRBV9 combines with J gene TRBJ1-1; 9 bases fit TRBD1. This CDR3 region has 15 residues. With 0 bases clipped from V and 1 base from J, the junction kept 1 base outside the gene matches. Per the germline V gene, CDR1 is SGDLS and CDR2 is YYNGEE. CDR3 sequence (DNA): TGTGCCAGCAGCGTAGGGGGACAGGGGAACACTGAAGCTTTCTTT. Translating it yields CASSVGGQGNTEAFF.

This chain uses TRBV6-6 with TRBJ2-1; 8 positions agree with TRBD1. From germline, CDR1 is MNHNY and CDR2 SVGAGI (reference sequence). The ends lost 2 bases at V and 7 bases at J; junction bases unmatched: 7. The CDR3 contains 15 residues. CDR3 in amino acids: CASSYLQGARNEQFF. In nucleotides, the CDR3 is TGTGCCAGCAGTTACCTGCAGGGGGCGCGGAATGAGCAGTTCTTC.

The chain has TRBV4-1 and TRBJ1-2, with no clear D. Germline V CDR1 and CDR2: MGHRA, YSYEKL. The V end was cut by 4 bases, the J end by 8 bases, with 14 bases between. CDR3 length equals 13 residues. CDR3 sequence: CASSRHGEGGYTF. CDR3 DNA sequence: TGCGCCAGCAGCCGGCACGGGGAAGGCGGCTACACCTTC.

This clone was seen only once. The rearrangement uses TRBV29-1 and TRBJ2-7; 8 nucleotides match TRBD1. V lost 6 bases and J lost 4; bases outside the gene matches: 5. Germline V lookup: CDR1 SQVTM, CDR2 ANQGSEA. The CDR3 is 12 amino acids. The CDR3 coding sequence is TGCAGCGTCGCGCAGGGGGCTTACGAGCAGTACTTC. It is translated as CSVAQGAYEQYF.

This clone has only one observation. V is TRBV4-3 and J is TRBJ1-2; D perhaps matches TRBD1 (5 bases). Germline CDR1 LGHNA, CDR2 YSLEER. Trimming cost V 0 bases and J 4 bases, with 18 bases left between them. CDR3 length: 17 amino acids. In DNA form, the CDR3 reads TGCGCCAGCAGCCAAGATAACGCCGTCGGGCAGGGCTATGGCTACACCTTC. It yields the protein CASSQDNAVGQGYGYTF.

The chain recombines TRBV4-3 with TRBJ2-1; D is perhaps TRBD1 (7 bases). V was clipped by 2 bases and J by 6 bases, with 17 bases between them. This CDR3 has 16 residues. CDR1 is LGHNA, CDR2 YSLEER, per germline. CDR3 coding DNA: TGCGCCAGCAGCCAAAGCTGGAGGGGGCTGGTCAATGAGCAGTTCTTC. Translation gives CASSQSWRGLVNEQFF.

The V and J genes are TRBV5-1 and TRBJ2-5, with D unclear. The ends were cut back, 2 bases at V and 5 bases at J, with 10 bases in the middle. CDR3 length: 13 residues. Germline CDR1 is SGHRS and CDR2 is YFSETQ. DNA of the CDR3: TGCGCCAGCAGCTTAAGGATGGGGGAGACCCAGTACTTC. As protein: CASSLRMGETQYF.

The rearrangement uses TRBV29-1 and TRBJ1-1, with D uncertain. The CDR3 is 13 amino acids. Trimming took off 5 bases at V and 5 bases at J, with 15 bases between the two ends. Germline CDR1 reads SQVTM; CDR2 reads ANQGSEA. DNA of the CDR3: TGCAGCGTTCGGACCCCCGTAGGTACTGAAGCTTTCTTT. Amino acid sequence: CSVRTPVGTEAFF.

The chain links TRBV5-1 to TRBJ2-1; 7 nucleotides line up with TRBD1. Trimming at V came to 3 bases and at J to 2 bases, leaving 23 bases not matched to a gene. CDR3 length: 21 residues. CDR1 is SGHRS, CDR2 YFSETQ, per germline. CDR3 DNA: TGCGCCAGCAGCTCACCCTTTCAGCTCTCATCAACAGGGGAAACCTACAATGAGCAGTTCTTC. It specifies CASSSPFQLSSTGETYNEQFF.